Reported below is one T cell receptor (beta chain). The data are from a study of blood T cell repertoires in COVID-19. Study information: Samples came from the United States, Italy and Spain, spanning acute and convalescent COVID-19.

This CDR3 is 14 amino acids long. V lost 6 bases, J lost 4 bases, and 5 bases stayed unmatched. Germline V lookup: CDR1 PRHDT, CDR2 FYEKMQ (reference sequence). The table came from immunoSEQ multiplex PCR; TCRdb's copy has only in-frame clones and leaves some out. The table records more than 300,000 clones, 80% to 90% of them present only once. This clonotype was sampled from a woman in her forties or fifties with COVID-19, enrolled during active disease. The genes are TRBV13 and TRBJ1-2; 10 bases are a match to TRBD1. Sequencing was performed on peripheral blood. This CDR3 reads CASSSGQGVYGYTF. CDR3 nucleotides: TGTGCCAGCAGTTCAGGACAGGGGGTCTATGGCTACACCTTC.